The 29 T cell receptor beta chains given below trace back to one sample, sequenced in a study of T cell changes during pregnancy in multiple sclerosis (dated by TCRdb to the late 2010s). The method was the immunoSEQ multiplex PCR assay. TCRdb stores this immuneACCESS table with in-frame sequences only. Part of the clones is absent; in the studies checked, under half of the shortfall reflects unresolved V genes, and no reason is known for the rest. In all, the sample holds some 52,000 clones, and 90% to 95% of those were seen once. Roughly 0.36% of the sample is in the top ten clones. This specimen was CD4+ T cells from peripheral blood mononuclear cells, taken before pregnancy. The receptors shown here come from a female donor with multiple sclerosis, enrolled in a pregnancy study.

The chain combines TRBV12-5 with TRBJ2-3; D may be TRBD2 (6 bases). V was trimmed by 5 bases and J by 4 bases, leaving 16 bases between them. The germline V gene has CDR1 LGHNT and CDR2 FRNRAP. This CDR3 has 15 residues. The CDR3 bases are TGTGCTAGTGGTCCCGGGGACTCTGACGCAGATACGCAGTATTTT. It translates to CASGPGDSDADTQYF.

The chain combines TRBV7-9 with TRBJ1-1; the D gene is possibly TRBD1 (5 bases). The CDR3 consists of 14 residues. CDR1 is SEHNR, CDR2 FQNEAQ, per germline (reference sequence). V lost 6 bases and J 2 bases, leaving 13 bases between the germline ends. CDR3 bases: TGTGCCAGCAGGTTGTGGCAGGGCAACACTGAAGCTTTCTTT. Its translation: CASRLWQGNTEAFF.

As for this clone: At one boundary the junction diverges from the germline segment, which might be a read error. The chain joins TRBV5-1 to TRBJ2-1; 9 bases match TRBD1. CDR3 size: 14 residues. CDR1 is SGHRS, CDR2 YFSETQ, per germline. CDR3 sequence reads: CASRGQGSHNEQFF. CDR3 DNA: TGCGCCAGTCGGGGACAGGGCTCCCACAATGAGCAGTTCTTC. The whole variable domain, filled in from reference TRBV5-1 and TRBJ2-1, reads KAGVTQTPRYLIKTRGQQVTLSCSPISGHRSVSWYQQTPGQGLQFLFEYFSETQRNKGNFPGRFSGRQFSNSRSEMNVSTLELGDSALYLCASRGQGSHNEQFFGPGTRLTVL.

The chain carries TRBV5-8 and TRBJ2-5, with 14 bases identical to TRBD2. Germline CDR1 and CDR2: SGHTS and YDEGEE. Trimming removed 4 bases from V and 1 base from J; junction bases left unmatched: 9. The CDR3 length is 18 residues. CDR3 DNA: TGTGCCAGCAGCGTAGGGACTAGCGGGAGTTTCACCCAAGAGACCCAGTACTTC. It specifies CASSVGTSGSFTQETQYF.

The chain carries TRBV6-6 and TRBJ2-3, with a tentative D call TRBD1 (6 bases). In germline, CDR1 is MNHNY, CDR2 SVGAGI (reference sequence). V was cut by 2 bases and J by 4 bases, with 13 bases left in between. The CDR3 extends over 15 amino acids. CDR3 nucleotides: TGTGCCAGCAGTTACAACAGGGTGGGGTCAGATACGCAGTATTTT. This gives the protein CASSYNRVGSDTQYF.

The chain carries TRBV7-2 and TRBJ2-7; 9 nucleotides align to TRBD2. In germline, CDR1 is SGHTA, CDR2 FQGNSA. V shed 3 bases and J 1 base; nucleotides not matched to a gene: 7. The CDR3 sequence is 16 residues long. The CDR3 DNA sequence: TGTGCCAGCAGCTTGGCTGGCGGGAGGGGATCCTACGAGCAGTACTTC. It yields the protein CASSLAGGRGSYEQYF.

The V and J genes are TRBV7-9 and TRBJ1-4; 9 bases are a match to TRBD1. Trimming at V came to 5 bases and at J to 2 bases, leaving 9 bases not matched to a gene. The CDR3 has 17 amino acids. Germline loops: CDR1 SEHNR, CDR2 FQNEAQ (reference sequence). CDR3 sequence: CASSPGGQGLTNEKLFF. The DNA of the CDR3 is TGTGCCAGCAGCCCAGGGGGACAGGGATTGACTAATGAAAAACTGTTTTTT.

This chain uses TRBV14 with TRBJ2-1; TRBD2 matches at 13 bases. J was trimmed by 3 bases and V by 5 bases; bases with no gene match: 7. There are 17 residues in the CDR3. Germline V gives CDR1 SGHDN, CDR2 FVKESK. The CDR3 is CASSGLAGVHGYNEQFF. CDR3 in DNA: TGTGCCAGCAGCGGACTAGCGGGAGTGCACGGCTACAATGAGCAGTTCTTC.

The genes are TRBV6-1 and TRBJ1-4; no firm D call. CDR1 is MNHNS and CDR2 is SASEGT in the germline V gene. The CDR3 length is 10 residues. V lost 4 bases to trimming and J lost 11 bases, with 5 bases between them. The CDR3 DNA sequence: TGTGCCAGCAGTGCGCGCAAACTGTTTTTT. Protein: CASSARKLFF.

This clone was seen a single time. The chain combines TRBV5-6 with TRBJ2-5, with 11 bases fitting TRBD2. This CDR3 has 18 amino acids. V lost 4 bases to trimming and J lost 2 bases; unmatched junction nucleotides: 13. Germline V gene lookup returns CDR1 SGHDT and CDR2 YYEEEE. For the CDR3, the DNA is TGTGCCAGCAGCCTCGTATCGGGACTAGCGGCCCCGCAAGAGACCCAGTACTTC. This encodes CASSLVSGLAAPQETQYF.

The CDR3 loop reads CASSPSGPLYGYTF. The CDR3 nucleotides read TGTGCCAGCTCACCATCAGGGCCCCTCTATGGCTACACCTTC. The chain joins TRBV18 to TRBJ1-2, with D tentatively TRBD1 (5 bases). This CDR3 contains 14 residues. Trimming left V 2 bases short and J 4 bases short, with 11 bases between. Per germline, CDR1 KGHSH and CDR2 LQKENI. The whole variable domain, filled in from reference TRBV18 and TRBJ1-2, reads NAGVMQNPRHLVRRRGQEARLRCSPMKGHSHVYWYRQLPEEGLKFMVYLQKENIIDESGMPKERFSAEFPKEGPSILRIQQVVRGDSAAYFCASSPSGPLYGYTFGSGTRLTVV.

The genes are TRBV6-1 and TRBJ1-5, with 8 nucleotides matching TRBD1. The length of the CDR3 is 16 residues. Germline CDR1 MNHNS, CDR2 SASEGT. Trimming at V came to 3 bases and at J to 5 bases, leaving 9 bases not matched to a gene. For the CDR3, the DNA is TGTGCCAGCAGTGACACCGACAGGGGCGGCTATCAGCCCCAGCATTTT. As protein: CASSDTDRGGYQPQHF.

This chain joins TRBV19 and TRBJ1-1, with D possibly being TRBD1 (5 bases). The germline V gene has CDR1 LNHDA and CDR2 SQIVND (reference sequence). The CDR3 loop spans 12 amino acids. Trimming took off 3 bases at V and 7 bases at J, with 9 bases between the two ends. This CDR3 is CASSIRTSEAFF. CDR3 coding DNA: TGTGCCAGTAGTATTCGGACAAGTGAAGCTTTCTTT.

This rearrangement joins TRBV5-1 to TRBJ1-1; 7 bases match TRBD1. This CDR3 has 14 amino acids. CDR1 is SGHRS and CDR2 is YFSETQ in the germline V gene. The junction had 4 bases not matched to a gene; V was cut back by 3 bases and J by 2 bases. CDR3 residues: CASSSGQRNTEAFF. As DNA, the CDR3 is TGCGCCAGCAGCTCGGGACAGAGAAACACTGAAGCTTTCTTT.

The CDR3 loop is CASSQDGGVQGNYGYTF. Written as DNA, the CDR3 is TGTGCCAGCAGCCAAGATGGAGGGGTACAGGGGAACTATGGCTACACCTTC. The chain uses TRBV14 and TRBJ1-2, with 7 nucleotides matching TRBD1. Germline values: CDR1 SGHDN, CDR2 FVKESK. The CDR3 has 17 residues. After removal of 0 bases from V and 2 bases from J, the junction contained 9 bases not matched to a gene.

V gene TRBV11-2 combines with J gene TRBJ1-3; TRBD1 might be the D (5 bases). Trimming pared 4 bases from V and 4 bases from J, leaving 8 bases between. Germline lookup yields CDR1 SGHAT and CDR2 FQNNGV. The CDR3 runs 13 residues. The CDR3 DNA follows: TGTGCCAGCAGCTCCCACAGGGGAAACACCATATATTTT. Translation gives CASSSHRGNTIYF.

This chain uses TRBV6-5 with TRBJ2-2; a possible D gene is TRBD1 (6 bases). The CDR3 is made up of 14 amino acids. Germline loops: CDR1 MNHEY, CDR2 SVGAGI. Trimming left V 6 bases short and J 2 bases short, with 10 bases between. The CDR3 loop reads CASRGDTNTGELFF. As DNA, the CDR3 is TGTGCCAGCAGGGGGGACACCAACACCGGGGAGCTGTTTTTT.

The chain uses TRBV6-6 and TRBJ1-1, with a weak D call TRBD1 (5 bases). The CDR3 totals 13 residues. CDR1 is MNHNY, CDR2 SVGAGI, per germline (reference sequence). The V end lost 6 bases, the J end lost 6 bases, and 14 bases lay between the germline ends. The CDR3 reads CASRFQGFPEAFF. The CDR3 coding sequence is TGTGCCAGCAGATTCCAGGGTTTCCCTGAAGCTTTCTTT.

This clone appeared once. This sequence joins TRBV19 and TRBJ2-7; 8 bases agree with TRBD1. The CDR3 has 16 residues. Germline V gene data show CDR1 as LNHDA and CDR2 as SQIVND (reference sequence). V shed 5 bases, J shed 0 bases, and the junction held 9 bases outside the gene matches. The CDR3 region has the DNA TGTGCCAGTAGTCCTCCGGGACAGGTCGGCTCCTACGAGCAGTACTTC. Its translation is CASSPPGQVGSYEQYF. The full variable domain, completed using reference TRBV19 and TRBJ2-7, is DGGITQSPKYLFRKEGQNVTLSCEQNLNHDAMYWYRQDPGQGLRLIYYSQIVNDFQKGDIAEGYSVSREKKESFPLTVTSAQKNPTAFYLCASSPPGQVGSYEQYFGPGTRLTVT.

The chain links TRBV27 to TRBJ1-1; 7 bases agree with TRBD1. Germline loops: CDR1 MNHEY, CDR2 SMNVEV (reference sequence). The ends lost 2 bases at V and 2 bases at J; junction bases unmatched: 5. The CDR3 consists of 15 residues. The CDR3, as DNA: TGTGCCAGCAGTTTAGGGGCAGGGGGTAACACTGAAGCTTTCTTT. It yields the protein CASSLGAGGNTEAFF.

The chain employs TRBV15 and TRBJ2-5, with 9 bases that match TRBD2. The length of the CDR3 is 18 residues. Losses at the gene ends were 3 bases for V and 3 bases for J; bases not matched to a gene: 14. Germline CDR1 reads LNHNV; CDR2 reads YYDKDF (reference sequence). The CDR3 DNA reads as TGTGCCACCAGCAGTGACAGGGCCTGGCGGGAGGGCAAAGAGACCCAGTACTTC. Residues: CATSSDRAWREGKETQYF.

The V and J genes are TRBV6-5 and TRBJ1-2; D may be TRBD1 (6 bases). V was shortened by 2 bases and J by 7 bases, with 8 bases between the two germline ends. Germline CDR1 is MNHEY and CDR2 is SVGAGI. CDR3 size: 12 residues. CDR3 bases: TGTGCCAGCAGTTACCAGGGGTCTGGCTACACCTTC. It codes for CASSYQGSGYTF.

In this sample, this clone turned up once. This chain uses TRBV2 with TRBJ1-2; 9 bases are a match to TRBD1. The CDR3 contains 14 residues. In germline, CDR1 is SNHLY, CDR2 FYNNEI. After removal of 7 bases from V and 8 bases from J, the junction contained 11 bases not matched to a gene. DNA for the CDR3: TGTGCCAGCAACCTGGGGGACAGGGAAAACGGCTACACCTTC. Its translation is CASNLGDRENGYTF. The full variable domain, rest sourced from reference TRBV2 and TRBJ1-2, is EPEVTQTPSHQVTQMGQEVILRCVPISNHLYFYWYRQILGQKVEFLVSFYNNEISEKSEIFDDQFSVERPDGSNFTLKIRSTKLEDSAMYFCASNLGDRENGYTFGSGTRLTVV.

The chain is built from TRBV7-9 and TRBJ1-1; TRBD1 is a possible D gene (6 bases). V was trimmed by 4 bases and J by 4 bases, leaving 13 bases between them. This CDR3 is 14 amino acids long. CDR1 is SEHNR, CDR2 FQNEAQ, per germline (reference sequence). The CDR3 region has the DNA TGTGCCAGCAGCTCACAGACAGGCCTCACTGAAGCTTTCTTT. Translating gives CASSSQTGLTEAFF.

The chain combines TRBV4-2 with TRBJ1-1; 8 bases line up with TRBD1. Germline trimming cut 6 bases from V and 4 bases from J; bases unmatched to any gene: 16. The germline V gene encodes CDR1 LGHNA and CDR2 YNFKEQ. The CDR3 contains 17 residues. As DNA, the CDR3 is TGTGCCAGCAGGAGAAGAGGGGACAGGCCCGGGGGCACTGAAGCTTTCTTT. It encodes CASRRRGDRPGGTEAFF.

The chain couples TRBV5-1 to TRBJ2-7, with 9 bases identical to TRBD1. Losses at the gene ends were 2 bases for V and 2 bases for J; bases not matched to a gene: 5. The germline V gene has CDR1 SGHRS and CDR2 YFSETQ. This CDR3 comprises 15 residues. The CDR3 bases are TGCGCCAGCAGCTTACCCGGGACAGGGACCTACGAGCAGTACTTC. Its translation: CASSLPGTGTYEQYF. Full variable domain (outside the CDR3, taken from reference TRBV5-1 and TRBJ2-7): KAGVTQTPRYLIKTRGQQVTLSCSPISGHRSVSWYQQTPGQGLQFLFEYFSETQRNKGNFPGRFSGRQFSNSRSEMNVSTLELGDSALYLCASSLPGTGTYEQYFGPGTRLTVT.

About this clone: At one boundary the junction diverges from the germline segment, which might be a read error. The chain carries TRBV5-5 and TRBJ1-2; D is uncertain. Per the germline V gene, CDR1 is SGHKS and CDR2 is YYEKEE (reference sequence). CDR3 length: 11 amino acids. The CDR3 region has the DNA TGTGCCAGCAGCTTGGACAGTCCCCAAGCCTTC. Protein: CASSLDSPQAF.

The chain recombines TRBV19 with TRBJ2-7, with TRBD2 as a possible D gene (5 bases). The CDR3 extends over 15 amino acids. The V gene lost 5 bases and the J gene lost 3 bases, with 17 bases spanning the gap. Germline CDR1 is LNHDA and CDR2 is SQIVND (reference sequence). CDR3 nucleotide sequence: TGTGCCAGTAGTCCCGGGAAGGCGAAACGCTACGAGCAGTACTTC. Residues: CASSPGKAKRYEQYF.

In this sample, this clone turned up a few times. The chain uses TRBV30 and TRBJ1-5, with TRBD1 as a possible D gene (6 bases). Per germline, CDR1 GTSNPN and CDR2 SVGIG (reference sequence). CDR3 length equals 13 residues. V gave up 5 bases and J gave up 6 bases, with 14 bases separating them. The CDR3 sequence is CAWDQGGGQPQHF. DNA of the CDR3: TGTGCCTGGGACCAGGGAGGGGGTCAGCCCCAGCATTTT.